The 16 T cell receptor beta chains listed next were all sequenced from one sample in a study of cytomegalovirus exposure and HLA in healthy donors. PCR used 60 Vbeta primers and 13 Jbeta primers. Measured with immunoSEQ multiplex PCR; TCRdb has only the in-frame clones, and not every one. This table has roughly 180,000 clones, around 80% appearing once. The sequenced sample was PBMCs. Source of these receptors: a woman in her 30s in good health and CMV-seronegative.

This chain links TRBV7-8 with TRBJ2-5; D is possibly TRBD1 (5 bases). The ends were cut back, 5 bases at V and 1 base at J, with 11 bases in the middle. The CDR3 extends over 14 amino acids. CDR1 and CDR2 from the germline V gene are SGHVS and FQNEAQ. The CDR3 is CASSRGASQETQYF. CDR3 nucleotide sequence: TGTGCCAGCAGCCGTGGGGCATCCCAAGAGACCCAGTACTTC.

The J gene is TRBJ1-2, the V gene TRBV4-1, with 9 bases matching TRBD1. With 3 bases clipped from V and 3 bases from J, the junction kept 5 bases outside the gene matches. The CDR3 sequence is 15 residues long. Germline V gene lookup returns CDR1 MGHRA and CDR2 YSYEKL. CDR3 protein: CASSQGDRGDYGYTF. CDR3 DNA sequence: TGCGCCAGCAGCCAGGGAGACAGGGGGGACTATGGCTACACCTTC.

V gene TRBV10-1 combines with J gene TRBJ1-1; D is undetermined. V shed 0 bases and J shed 6 bases, with 11 bases lying between them. This CDR3 is 14 amino acids long. Germline CDR1 WNHNN, CDR2 SYGVQD (reference sequence). The CDR3 region is CASSESYESAEAFF. CDR3 sequence (DNA): TGCGCCAGCAGTGAGTCGTACGAAAGCGCTGAAGCTTTCTTT.

The chain carries TRBV7-2 and TRBJ2-6, with TRBD1 as a possible D gene (5 bases). The length of the CDR3 is 18 residues. Per the germline V gene, CDR1 is SGHTA and CDR2 is FQGNSA. V gave up 1 base and J gave up 0 bases, with 13 bases separating them. The DNA of the CDR3 is TGTGCCAGCAGCTTAGTCCAGGGAATATTCTCTGGGGCCAACGTCCTGACTTTC. Translating gives CASSLVQGIFSGANVLTF.

This clone appeared a single time. The chain links TRBV4-1 to TRBJ1-2; tentative D call: TRBD1 (6 bases). Germline V lookup: CDR1 MGHRA, CDR2 YSYEKL. The CDR3 covers 16 residues. Trimming removed 4 bases from V and 6 bases from J, with 21 bases in between. CDR3: CASSPGPTGKWDGYTF. DNA of the CDR3: TGCGCCAGCAGCCCCGGGCCCACAGGGAAATGGGATGGCTACACCTTC.

This rearrangement joins TRBV5-1 to TRBJ1-3, with a tentative D call TRBD1 (5 bases). V shed 3 bases and J shed 5 bases, with 9 bases lying between them. CDR3 size: 13 residues. The germline gives CDR1 SGHRS, CDR2 YFSETQ. CDR3 in DNA: TGCGCCAGCAGCTCGGACATACGAAACACCATATATTTT. This codes for CASSSDIRNTIYF.

The chain employs TRBV30 and TRBJ1-4, with D possibly being TRBD1 (5 bases). Trimming removed 1 base from V and 6 bases from J, with 15 bases in between. Germline loops: CDR1 GTSNPN, CDR2 SVGIG (reference sequence). The CDR3 totals 15 residues. CDR3 in amino acids: CAWSDPQETDEKLFF. The CDR3 coding sequence is TGTGCCTGGAGTGACCCTCAGGAGACAGATGAAAAACTGTTTTTT.

The V gene is TRBV29-1, the J gene TRBJ2-3, with D unresolved. The CDR3 extends over 12 amino acids. CDR1 is SQVTM, CDR2 ANQGSEA, per germline. Trimming took 5 bases from V and 1 from J, leaving 7 bases between them. In DNA, the CDR3 is TGCAGCGTTCTGAGCGGCACAGATACGCAGTATTTT. Residues: CSVLSGTDTQYF.

The chain carries TRBV7-3 and TRBJ2-5; perhaps TRBD2 as D (6 bases). The CDR3 has 13 residues. Germline lookup yields CDR1 SGHTA and CDR2 FQGTGA. V was shortened by 5 bases and J by 4 bases, with 11 bases between the two germline ends. CDR3 amino acids: CASSPGTRETQYF. CDR3 DNA: TGTGCCAGCAGCCCAGGGACTCGAGAGACCCAGTACTTC. The variable domain in full, with the rest retrieved from reference TRBV7-3 and TRBJ2-5, is GAGVSQTPSNKVTEKGKYVELRCDPISGHTALYWYRQSLGQGPEFLIYFQGTGAADDSGLPNDRFFAVRPEGSVSTLKIQRTERGDSAVYLCASSPGTRETQYFGPGTRLLVL.

V is TRBV4-2 and J is TRBJ1-1; D is uncertain. V was trimmed by 1 base and J by 0 bases, leaving 27 bases between them. CDR1 and CDR2 from the germline V gene are LGHNA and YNFKEQ. CDR3 length: 21 residues. CDR3 nucleotides: TGTGCCAGCAGCCAAGTGGGCAGTTCGGGGAGCCCCGGGCGCTTGAACACTGAAGCTTTCTTT. Protein: CASSQVGSSGSPGRLNTEAFF.

The chain links TRBV7-2 to TRBJ2-7, with D perhaps TRBD1 (6 bases). In germline, CDR1 is SGHTA, CDR2 FQGNSA. The V end was cut by 2 bases, the J end by 2 bases, with 13 bases between. The CDR3 has 15 residues. The CDR3 sequence is CASSLMWGPTYEQYF. DNA of the CDR3: TGTGCCAGCAGCTTAATGTGGGGGCCAACCTACGAGCAGTACTTC.

V usage is TRBV2 and J usage is TRBJ2-2; TRBD2 matches at 10 bases. Per germline, CDR1 SNHLY and CDR2 FYNNEI. The V and J ends lost 8 bases and 6 bases, in that order; junction bases with no gene match: 9. The CDR3 sequence is 15 residues long. The CDR3 nucleotides read TGTGCCAGCGGCCTAGAGCGGGGGGGCCCCGGGGAGCTGTTTTTT. This translates into CASGLERGGPGELFF.

The chain links TRBV5-1 to TRBJ1-4; 8 bases fit TRBD1. The CDR3 runs to 15 residues. The junction had 0 bases not matched to a gene; V was cut back by 0 bases and J by 2 bases. CDR1 and CDR2 from the germline V gene are SGHRS and YFSETQ. The CDR3 region is CASSLGTGTNEKLFF. CDR3 nucleotides: TGCGCCAGCAGCTTGGGGACAGGGACTAATGAAAAACTGTTTTTT. Together with reference TRBV5-1 and TRBJ1-4, the CDR3 gives the full variable domain: KAGVTQTPRYLIKTRGQQVTLSCSPISGHRSVSWYQQTPGQGLQFLFEYFSETQRNKGNFPGRFSGRQFSNSRSEMNVSTLELGDSALYLCASSLGTGTNEKLFFGSGTQLSVL.

This rearrangement joins TRBV19 to TRBJ1-4; tentatively, D is TRBD1 (5 bases). Trimming cost V 3 bases and J 10 bases, with 21 bases left between them. The germline gives CDR1 LNHDA, CDR2 SQIVND (reference sequence). The CDR3 is made up of 16 amino acids. CDR3 residues: CASSILSPGSVGKLFF. The CDR3 DNA follows: TGTGCCAGTAGTATCCTTTCGCCAGGGTCGGTAGGAAAACTGTTTTTT.

The chain uses TRBV5-4 and TRBJ1-2; no definite D call. The CDR3 sequence is 15 residues long. Per the germline V gene, CDR1 is SGHNT and CDR2 is YYREEE (reference sequence). V lost 4 bases, J lost 8 bases, and 21 bases lay in between. The CDR3 DNA follows: TGTGCCAGCAGCATGGCCGCGGGGAGGGAAGGGGGCTACACCTTC. This encodes CASSMAAGREGGYTF.

This sequence joins TRBV5-4 and TRBJ1-4, with 10 bases fitting TRBD1. Looked up from germline, CDR1 is SGHNT and CDR2 is YYREEE (reference sequence). The length of the CDR3 is 15 residues. V lost 4 bases to trimming and J lost 3 bases; unmatched junction nucleotides: 3. The CDR3 DNA is TGTGCCAGCAGCAAGGACAGGGGGGCTAATGAAAAACTGTTTTTT. Translation: CASSKDRGANEKLFF.